The rows below give T cell receptor beta chains drawn from one sample of a study of blood T cell repertoires in COVID-19. Repertoires were generated with immunoSEQ multiplex PCR, while TCRdb's copy carries only in-frame clones and drops some. Of approximately 91,000 clones listed, 77% are singletons. The sequenced material came from peripheral blood. These TCRs come from an elderly woman with acute or convalescent COVID-19. The CDR3 runs from the conserved cysteine through the conserved F or W. The order of the fields is J gene, D gene, CDR3 length, clone size, V gene, CDR3 DNA, CDR3 protein. A D gene is named only where the DNA matches it firmly. Clone size is not always given. Where it is, it says once, few, many or a class for expanded clones.

TRBJ1-2	.	14	.	TRBV19	TGTGCCAGTAGTATAACGGGGGGGTCCCGCGGCTACACCTTC	CASSITGGSRGYTF
TRBJ2-5	.	11	.	TRBV18	TGTGCCAGCTCACTACAAGAGACCCAGTACTTC	CASSLQETQYF
TRBJ1-1	TRBD1	16	.	TRBV12-5	TGTGCTAGTGGTTTGGCACCGGGGACAGGGACCACTGAAGCTTTCTTT	CASGLAPGTGTTEAFF
TRBJ1-6	.	12	.	TRBV12-3/TRBV12-4	TGTGCCAGCAGTGCAGATGTTTCACCCCTCCACTTT	CASSADVSPLHF
TRBJ1-1	TRBD1	15	.	TRBV19	TGTGCTTCAAACTGGAGGGGGCGGGGGGGCACTGAAGCTTTCTTT	CASNWRGRGGTEAFF
TRBJ2-5	.	14	.	TRBV7-8	TGTGCCAGCAGCCCCCGGGATGGTCAAGAGACCCAGTACTTC	CASSPRDGQETQYF
TRBJ1-1	TRBD1	15	.	TRBV27	TGTGCCAGCAGGAAAGGGGACAGTCGGAACACTGAAGCTTTCTTT	CASRKGDSRNTEAFF
TRBJ2-1	TRBD2	19	few	TRBV5-1	TGCGCCAGCAGCGGGAGGACTAGCGGGGGGGCCGTGTCCTACAATGAGCAGTTCTTC	CASSGRTSGGAVSYNEQFF
TRBJ1-5	.	14	once	TRBV6-5	TGTGCCAGCAGTTACCCTTTAGTTCATCAGCCCCAGCATTTT	CASSYPLVHQPQHF
TRBJ1-2	.	14	.	TRBV6-5	TGTGCCAGCAGTTACTCGTCGGGAGGGGTGGGCTACACCTTC	CASSYSSGGVGYTF
TRBJ2-5	TRBD2	14	.	TRBV6-2/TRBV6-3	TGTGCCAGCAGTTACGGGAGGGCGGGAGAGACCCAGTACTTC	CASSYGRAGETQYF
TRBJ2-3	TRBD1	15	.	TRBV10-3	TGTGCCATCAGTGAGTCGGACAGGGACACAGATACGCAGTATTTT	CAISESDRDTDTQYF
TRBJ1-1	.	12	.	TRBV6-5	TGTGCCAGCAGTAGGGACTTCACTGAAGCTTTCTTT	CASSRDFTEAFF
TRBJ2-3	TRBD2	15	.	TRBV7-2	TGTGCCAGCACCCTAGGGACTAGCGCAGCATTTACGCAGTATTTT	CASTLGTSAAFTQYF
TRBJ2-7	TRBD1	12	.	TRBV13	TGTGCCAGCAGCAACACAGGGGGCGAGCAGTACTTC	CASSNTGGEQYF
TRBJ1-4	.	15	.	TRBV4-3	TGCGCCAGCAGCCAAGATAGATACGGGAGTGAAAAACTGTTTTTT	CASSQDRYGSEKLFF
TRBJ2-5	.	15	.	TRBV13	TGTGCCAGCAGCTTAGGACAGGGAGTCCAAGAGACCCAGTACTTC	CASSLGQGVQETQYF
TRBJ1-1	.	13	.	TRBV12-3/TRBV12-4	TGTGCCAGCAGTTATCAGGAGGGCACTGAAGCTTTCTTT	CASSYQEGTEAFF
TRBJ1-4	.	14	.	TRBV5-1	TGCGCCAGCACCCCACAGAATTTTGCTGAAAAACTGTTTTTT	CASTPQNFAEKLFF
TRBJ1-1	.	14	.	TRBV11-2	TGTGCCAGCAGCCCAGCGGGGGGAGGCACTGAAGCTTTCTTT	CASSPAGGGTEAFF
TRBJ1-3	.	14	.	TRBV5-6	TGTGCCAGCAGCTTGCCAGGCCCTGGAAACACCATATATTTT	CASSLPGPGNTIYF
TRBJ2-2	.	18	.	TRBV7-8	TGTGCCAGCCCCAAAGAAACACGGGCCCAGGGTGGGACCGGGGAGCTGTTTTTT	CASPKETRAQGGTGELFF
TRBJ1-1	.	16	.	TRBV28	TGTGCCAGCAGGCCCATGCCAGGGGTAGGTAACACTGAAGCTTTCTTT	CASRPMPGVGNTEAFF
TRBJ1-6	TRBD1	12	.	TRBV2	TGTGCCAGCAGTACCTCGGGACAGTCCCTCCACTTT	CASSTSGQSLHF
TRBJ2-7	.	15	.	TRBV6-6	TGTGCCAGCAGTAACTCAGGGGTTAGCTCCTACGAGCAGTACTTC	CASSNSGVSSYEQYF
TRBJ1-2	.	15	.	TRBV3-1/TRBV3-2	TGTGCCAGCAGCCACGGTCACAGGGAGAACTATGGCTACACCTTC	CASSHGHRENYGYTF